This is a list of T cell receptor beta chains from one sample in a study of cytomegalovirus exposure and HLA in healthy donors. The repertoire was sequenced with immunoSEQ multiplex PCR; TCRdb's copy has only in-frame clones and lacks some. Recorded for this sample: fewer than 200,000 clones. Material: PBMCs. These receptor sequences come from a woman aged 55-70 years in good health and CMV-seronegative. CDR3s include the opening cysteine and the closing phenylalanine or tryptophan. A D gene is named only where the DNA matches it firmly.

cdr3_aa cdr3_nt d_call j_call cdr3_length v_call
CASSPTRTGHNEQFF TGTGCCAGCAGCCCGACGCGGACAGGGCATAATGAGCAGTTCTTC TRBD1 TRBJ2-1 15 TRBV7-8
CSAPGGGTDTQYF TGCAGCGCCCCGGGGGGAGGGACAGATACGCAGTATTTT TRBD2 TRBJ2-3 13 TRBV29-1
CASSQFTGLNSPQHF TGTGCCAGCAGCCAATTTACAGGGTTGAATTCGCCCCAGCATTTT NA TRBJ1-5 15 TRBV7-9
CASSLGDRYQETQYF TGTGCCAGCAGCTTAGGGGACAGGTACCAAGAGACCCAGTACTTC TRBD1 TRBJ2-5 15 TRBV7-9
CSVESRGVAYNEQFF TGCAGCGTTGAATCCCGCGGGGTAGCCTACAATGAGCAGTTCTTC NA TRBJ2-1 15 TRBV29-1
CASSLGQGTLHEQYF TGTGCCAGCAGCCTTGGACAGGGAACGCTCCACGAGCAGTACTTC TRBD1 TRBJ2-7 15 TRBV7-9
CASSPGASRSTGELFF TGTGCCAGCAGCCCAGGGGCTAGCCGAAGCACCGGGGAGCTGTTTTTT NA TRBJ2-2 16 TRBV9
CASTAGGGQINEQFF TGCGCCAGCACCGCCGGGGGGGGCCAGATCAATGAGCAGTTCTTC TRBD2 TRBJ2-1 15 TRBV10-2
CASSISGLRGNTIYF TGTGCCAGTAGTATTTCGGGTTTACGCGGAAACACCATATATTTT NA TRBJ1-3 15 TRBV19
CASSLGASEAFF TGTGCCAGCAGCTTGGGGGCATCGGAAGCTTTCTTT NA TRBJ1-1 12 TRBV5-4
CASSIVGRNSNQPQHF TGTGCCAGTAGTATTGTAGGGAGGAATAGCAATCAGCCCCAGCATTTT NA TRBJ1-5 16 TRBV19
CASSEKQGKVSGANVLTF TGTGCCAGCAGTGAAAAACAGGGGAAAGTCTCTGGGGCCAACGTCCTGACTTTC TRBD1 TRBJ2-6 18 TRBV6-4
CASTLSPSGGARETQYF TGCGCCAGCACCTTGAGTCCTAGCGGGGGGGCCCGGGAGACCCAGTACTTC TRBD2 TRBJ2-5 17 TRBV5-1
CASSFGSGYGYTF TGTGCCAGCAGCTTCGGGAGTGGCTATGGCTACACCTTC NA TRBJ1-2 13 TRBV5-5
CASSLTGANTGELFF TGCGCCAGCAGCTTGACAGGGGCCAATACCGGGGAGCTGTTTTTT TRBD1 TRBJ2-2 15 TRBV5-1
CASSFHRGLGYNEQFF TGTGCCAGCAGCTTCCACAGGGGGCTTGGCTACAATGAGCAGTTCTTC NA TRBJ2-1 16 TRBV21-1
CASSSATPPLEQYF TGTGCCAGCAGTTCCGCCACCCCCCCCCTCGAGCAGTACTTC NA TRBJ2-7 14 TRBV5-4
CSVDGLAGGTGELFF TGCAGCGTTGATGGGCTAGCGGGAGGCACCGGGGAGCTGTTTTTT TRBD2 TRBJ2-2 15 TRBV29-1
CASSPKFTSEGRNNEQFF TGTGCCAGCTCACCAAAGTTCACTAGCGAGGGGAGAAACAATGAGCAGTTCTTC TRBD2 TRBJ2-1 18 TRBV18
CASSPTRGEQFF TGTGCCAGCTCCCCCACGAGGGGGGAGCAGTTCTTC NA TRBJ2-1 12 TRBV11-3
CASSLTGGSQETQYF TGTGCCAGCAGCTTAACGGGGGGATCCCAAGAGACCCAGTACTTC NA TRBJ2-5 15 TRBV7-3
CASSIGLAGSYEQYF TGTGCCAGTAGTATTGGACTAGCGGGATCCTACGAGCAGTACTTC TRBD2 TRBJ2-7 15 TRBV19
CAWSSGVSQPQHF TGTGCCTGGAGTAGCGGGGTGAGTCAGCCCCAGCATTTT NA TRBJ1-5 13 TRBV30
CASSLQGAPYSNQPQHF TGTGCCAGTAGTCTTCAGGGGGCCCCATATAGCAATCAGCCCCAGCATTTT TRBD1 TRBJ1-5 17 TRBV19
CASSQDQRGNEKLFF TGCGCCAGCAGCCAAGATCAGCGGGGTAATGAAAAACTGTTTTTT NA TRBJ1-4 15 TRBV4-1
CASSPRDRGYGYTF TGTGCCAGCAGCCCCAGGGACAGGGGTTATGGCTACACCTTC TRBD1 TRBJ1-2 14 TRBV7-2
CASSGLGQGTNEQYF TGCGCCAGCAGTGGCTTGGGACAGGGTACGAACGAGCAGTACTTC TRBD1 TRBJ2-7 15 TRBV5-1
CATSRDGGNEQFF TGTGCCACCAGCAGAGATGGAGGCAATGAGCAGTTCTTC NA TRBJ2-1 13 TRBV15
CASYVGGAVIYGYTF TGTGCCAGCTACGTAGGGGGGGCGGTAATCTATGGCTACACCTTC NA TRBJ1-2 15 TRBV2
CASSLGGATDTQYF TGCGCCAGCAGCTTAGGGGGGGCAACAGATACGCAGTATTTT NA TRBJ2-3 14 TRBV5-1
CASSLVSGVGNTEAFF TGTGCCAGCAGCTTAGTTTCAGGGGTAGGAAACACTGAAGCTTTCTTT NA TRBJ1-1 16 TRBV7-8
CASSLRQGYQETQYF TGTGCCAGCAGCCTAAGACAGGGGTACCAAGAGACCCAGTACTTC TRBD1 TRBJ2-5 15 TRBV5-5
CASSGRGAQETQYF TGTGCCAGCAGTGGTCGCGGGGCTCAAGAGACCCAGTACTTC NA TRBJ2-5 14 TRBV2
CASSPTGNTGELFF TGTGCCAGCAGCCCGACAGGGAACACCGGGGAGCTGTTTTTT NA TRBJ2-2 14 TRBV7-3
CASSIAGQARNYGYTF TGTGCCAGTAGTATAGCGGGACAGGCCCGGAACTATGGCTACACCTTC TRBD1 TRBJ1-2 16 TRBV19
CASSPLEGEIEAFF TGCGCCAGCAGCCCACTCGAGGGGGAAATTGAAGCTTTCTTT NA TRBJ1-1 14 TRBV5-1
CASSQVTGQGYYEQYF TGCGCCAGCAGCCAAGTAACGGGACAGGGATACTACGAGCAGTACTTC TRBD1 TRBJ2-7 16 TRBV4-1
CASSLLDRDRGYTF TGTGCCAGCAGCCTGCTCGACAGGGATAGGGGCTACACCTTC TRBD1 TRBJ1-2 14 TRBV5-6
CASDRGLGQPQHF TGTGCCAGTGATCGAGGCCTCGGGCAGCCCCAGCATTTT NA TRBJ1-5 13 TRBV19
CASSLALLRANTEAFF TGTGCCAGCAGCTTAGCCCTATTAAGAGCGAACACTGAAGCTTTCTTT NA TRBJ1-1 16 TRBV7-2
CASSRQGTGYTF TGTGCCAGCTCCCGACAGGGTACCGGCTACACCTTC TRBD1 TRBJ1-2 12 TRBV7-9
CASSLGSRTSDNEQFF TGTGCCAGCAGCTTGGGAAGTAGGACTAGCGACAATGAGCAGTTCTTC TRBD2 TRBJ2-1 16 TRBV5-4
CASSQERTVNTEAFF TGCGCCAGCAGCCAAGAAAGGACAGTGAACACTGAAGCTTTCTTT NA TRBJ1-1 15 TRBV4-1
CATSRETSKETQYF TGTGCCACCAGCAGAGAAACTAGTAAAGAGACCCAGTACTTC NA TRBJ2-5 14 TRBV15
CASSHLTDTQYF TGTGCCAGCAGCCACCTCACAGATACGCAGTATTTT NA TRBJ2-3 12 TRBV14
CASSRLAGTNTGELFF TGTGCCAGCAGCCGCCTAGCGGGTACGAACACCGGGGAGCTGTTTTTT TRBD2 TRBJ2-2 16 TRBV4-2
CASSLEGARSPLHF TGTGCCAGCAGCTTAGAGGGGGCGAGATCACCCCTCCACTTT TRBD1 TRBJ1-6 14 TRBV7-2
CASSRGPTRPQHF TGTGCCAGCAGCAGAGGGCCGACCAGGCCCCAGCATTTT NA TRBJ1-5 13 TRBV27
CASLIDRDTEAFF TGTGCCAGCTTAATCGACAGGGACACTGAAGCTTTCTTT TRBD1 TRBJ1-1 13 TRBV18
CAWGLTGNTEAFF TGTGCCTGGGGATTGACAGGGAACACTGAAGCTTTCTTT NA TRBJ1-1 13 TRBV30
CASRPSSGWETQYF TGTGCCAGTCGCCCCTCTAGCGGGTGGGAGACCCAGTACTTC TRBD2 TRBJ2-5 14 TRBV6-5
CASTRVTGELFF TGTGCCAGTACCAGGGTCACCGGGGAGCTGTTTTTT NA TRBJ2-2 12 TRBV19
CASSYSDRTGEQYF TGTGCCAGCAGTTACTCAGACAGGACGGGGGAGCAGTACTTC NA TRBJ2-7 14 TRBV6-5
CASSWSRDSENTDTQYF TGCGCCAGCAGCTGGAGCCGGGACAGCGAAAACACAGATACGCAGTATTTT TRBD1 TRBJ2-3 17 TRBV5-1
CASSEAGTPYSNQPQHF TGTGCCAGCAGTGAGGCCGGGACACCTTATAGCAATCAGCCCCAGCATTTT NA TRBJ1-5 17 TRBV6-1